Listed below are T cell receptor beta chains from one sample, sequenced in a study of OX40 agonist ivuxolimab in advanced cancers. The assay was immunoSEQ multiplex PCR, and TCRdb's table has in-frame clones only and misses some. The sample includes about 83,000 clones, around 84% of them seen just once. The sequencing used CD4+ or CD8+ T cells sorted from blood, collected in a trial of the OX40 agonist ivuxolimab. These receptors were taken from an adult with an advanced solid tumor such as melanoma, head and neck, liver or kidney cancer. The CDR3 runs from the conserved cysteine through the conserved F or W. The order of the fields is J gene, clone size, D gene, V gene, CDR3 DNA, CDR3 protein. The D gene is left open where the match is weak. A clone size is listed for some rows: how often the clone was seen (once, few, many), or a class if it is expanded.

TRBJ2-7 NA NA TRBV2 TGTGCCAGCAGTGACGAGGGGGTGGGGGAGCAGTACTTC CASSDEGVGEQYF
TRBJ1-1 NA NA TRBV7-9 TGTGCCAGCAGCTTCATAGGGGAGAACACTGAAGCTTTCTTT CASSFIGENTEAFF
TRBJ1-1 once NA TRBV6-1 TGTGCCAGCAGTGAAGCTCAGGGGAAGACTGAAGCTTTCTTT CASSEAQGKTEAFF
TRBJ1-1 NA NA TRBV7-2 TGTGCCAGCAGCCCATGGGGCACTGAAGCTTTCTTT CASSPWGTEAFF
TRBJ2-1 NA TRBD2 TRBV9 TGTGCCAGCAGCCGTCGGACTAGCGGGGGGTACAATGAGCAGTTCTTC CASSRRTSGGYNEQFF
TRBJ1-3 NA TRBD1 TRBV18 TGTGCCAGCTCACCGGGGACAGTTTCTGGAAACACCATATATTTT CASSPGTVSGNTIYF
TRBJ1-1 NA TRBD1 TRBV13 TGTGCCAGCAGCTCAAGGACAGGGGGCACTGAAGCTTTCTTT CASSSRTGGTEAFF
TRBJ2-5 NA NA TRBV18 TGTGCCAGCTCTTCCACCGTTCAGGGGCAAGAGACCCAGTACTTC CASSSTVQGQETQYF
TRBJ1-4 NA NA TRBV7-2 TGTGCCAGCAGCCCACAAAGACGGAGGAATGAAAAACTGTTTTTT CASSPQRRRNEKLFF
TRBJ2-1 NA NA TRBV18 TGTGCCAGCTCACCACCGGGACTTAACAATGAGCAGTTCTTC CASSPPGLNNEQFF
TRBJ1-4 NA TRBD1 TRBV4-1 TGCGCCAGCAGCCCATACCTCGGGACAGATGCAACTAATGAAAAACTGTTTTTT CASSPYLGTDATNEKLFF
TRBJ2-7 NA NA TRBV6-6 TGTGCCAGCAGTCTGTCACAATTCTCCTACGAGCAGTACTTC CASSLSQFSYEQYF
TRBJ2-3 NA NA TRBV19 TGTGCCAGTAGTATGGGGCAGGGTCCAGATACGCAGTATTTT CASSMGQGPDTQYF
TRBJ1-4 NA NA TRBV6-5 TGTGCCAGCACCCTGACCTATGCAACTAATGAAAAACTGTTTTTT CASTLTYATNEKLFF
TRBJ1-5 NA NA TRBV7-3 TGTGCCAGCAGCTTTTCCGGGGTTTTGGTTCAGCCCCAGCATTTT CASSFSGVLVQPQHF
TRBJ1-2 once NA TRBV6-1 TGTGCCAGCACTCAGCGTCTCTATGGCTACACCTTC CASTQRLYGYTF
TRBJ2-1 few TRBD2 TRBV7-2 TGTGCCAGCAGCCGGACTAGCGGTCCCTACAATGAGCAGTTCTTC CASSRTSGPYNEQFF
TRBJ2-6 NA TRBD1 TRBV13 TGTGCCAGCAGCTTGGACCACAGACAGGGGTCCTCTGGGGCCAACGTCCTGACTTTC CASSLDHRQGSSGANVLTF
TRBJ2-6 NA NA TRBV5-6 TGTGCCAGCAGCCTTTACGGATCTGGGGCCAACGTCCTGACTTTC CASSLYGSGANVLTF
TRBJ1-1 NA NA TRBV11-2 TGTGCCAGCAGCTTAACTTCGAACACTGAAGCTTTCTTT CASSLTSNTEAFF
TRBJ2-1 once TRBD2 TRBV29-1 TGCAGCGCTGGACTAGCGGACTACAATGAGCAGTTCTTC CSAGLADYNEQFF
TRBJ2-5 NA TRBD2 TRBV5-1 TGCGCCAGCAGCTATAGGCTAGCGGGAGGCTCGGGGGAGACCCAGTACTTC CASSYRLAGGSGETQYF
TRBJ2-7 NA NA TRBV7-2 TGTGCCAGCAGCTTGGGGCAAGTCTACGAGCAGTACTTC CASSLGQVYEQYF
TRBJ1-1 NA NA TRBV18 TGTGCCAGCTCACCAGAGACAGAGAACACTGAAGCTTTCTTT CASSPETENTEAFF
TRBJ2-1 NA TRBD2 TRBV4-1 TGCGCCAGCAGCCAAGGCGCCGGGACTAGCGGGGCTAATGAGCAGTTCTTC CASSQGAGTSGANEQFF
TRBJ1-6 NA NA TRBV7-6 TGTGCCAGCAGCCGTGGTTCCTATAATTCACCCCTCCACTTT CASSRGSYNSPLHF
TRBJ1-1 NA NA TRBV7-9 TGTGCCAGCAGGCCCCTTATGGAACGAAGGAACACTGAAGCTTTCTTT CASRPLMERRNTEAFF
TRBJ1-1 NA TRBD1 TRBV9 TGTGCCAGTCGACAGGGGGCTGGGAGCACTGAAGCTTTCTTT CASRQGAGSTEAFF
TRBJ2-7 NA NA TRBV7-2 TGTGCCAGCAGCTTAGGTAGATCGGGGCAGTACTTC CASSLGRSGQYF
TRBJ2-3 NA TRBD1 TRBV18 TGTGCCAGCTCACTGGACAGGGGCGCAGATACGCAGTATTTT CASSLDRGADTQYF
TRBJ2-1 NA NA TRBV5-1 TGCGCCAGCAGCAAGACAGACAATGAGCAGTTCTTC CASSKTDNEQFF
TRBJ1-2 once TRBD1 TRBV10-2 TGCGCCTTAAGGACAGGGGGCGCGGGGTATTCTGGCTACACCTTC CALRTGGAGYSGYTF
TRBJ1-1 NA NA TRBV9 TGTGCCAGCAGCGTAGAAGAGAGGGGCACTGAAGCTTTCTTT CASSVEERGTEAFF
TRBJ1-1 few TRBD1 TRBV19 TGTGCTTCAGGACAGGGAAACACTGAAGCTTTCTTT CASGQGNTEAFF
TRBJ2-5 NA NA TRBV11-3 TGTGCCAGCAGCTTAGCGGACCGAGAGACCCAGTACTTC CASSLADRETQYF
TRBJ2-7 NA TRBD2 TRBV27 TGTGCCAGCAGTCCAACGGATAGCGGGACGAGAGAGCAGTACTTC CASSPTDSGTREQYF
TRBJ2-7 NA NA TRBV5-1 TGCGCCAGCAGCAGATCCCACGAGCAGTACTTC CASSRSHEQYF
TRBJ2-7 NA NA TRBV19 TGTGCCAGTAGTAACCCGGGACGATCCTACGAGCAGTACTTC CASSNPGRSYEQYF
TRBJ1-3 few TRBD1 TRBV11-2 TGTGCCAGCAGCCGCCCGGGAAGGACAGGGTATGGAAACACCATATATTTT CASSRPGRTGYGNTIYF
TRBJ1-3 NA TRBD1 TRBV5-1 TGCGCCAGCAGCTTGGCAGGGACAGCAGGCTCTGGAAACACCATATATTTT CASSLAGTAGSGNTIYF
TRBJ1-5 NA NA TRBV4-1 TGCGCCAGCAGCCAAGGGTACCCCTTGCCCCAGCATTTT CASSQGYPLPQHF